Sequencing of this T cell receptor (beta chain) was carried out in a study of blood T cells in healthy people across ages (dated by TCRdb to between 2014 and 2017). A note on the overall study: Template switching captured roughly one uniquely barcoded TCR beta cDNA molecule per two T cells in model experiments. The donors were split into four age groups: young (average 16 years), middle-aged (roughly 40), aged (about 56) and long-lived (about 74). Using the same blood draw, the study looked at two additional independent replicas of 1 million unique cDNA reads for two donors, one aged 18 to 30 and the other aged 80 or older. To track age-related changes in TCR beta repertoire diversity, the study relied on deep sequencing normalized with unique cDNA molecular identifiers.

Preparation of the library involved 5' RACE. Sequencing was performed on an Illumina HiSeq 2500. A second PCR of roughly 6 to 11 cycles was performed with a sample-barcoded 5' primer and a J-beta primer mix. A unique molecular identifier was introduced onto each TCR beta cDNA molecule by a template-switch 5' adaptor carrying 12 random nucleotides. At least 3 million CDR3-containing paired-end reads were obtained from each sample. The Mint cDNA synthesis kit, primed by a TRBC-specific oligonucleotide, was used to synthesize first-strand cDNA from all RNA. After uracil-DNA glycosylase treatment, a first 18-cycle PCR used universal primers M1SS and BC2_uni_R on all cDNA. The authors processed their data as follows. For normalization, 1 million high-quality reads, each with a distinct molecular identifier, were randomly selected from each sample. Instead of being binned into consensus sequences, reads that shared molecular identifiers were thrown out. CDR3 identification, clonotype clustering and error correction used MiTCR with a Q25 quality threshold and the strictest error-elimination algorithm. A nonparametric unseen species model using Euler transformation provided a lower-bound estimate of total TCR beta diversity. Using fastp at Q25 and MiXCR, TCRdb reprocessed the public reads and kept productive beta chains. Every CDR3 protein is listed once, alongside the most common genes and DNA of its rows. The V and J calls come from TCRdb's annotation, not from the publication. This sample holds about 570,000 distinct CDR3 sequences; about 27% were observed only once. The top ten constitute approximately 3.5% of the sample.

The roughly 39 donors, aged roughly 6 to 95 years, were systemically healthy Caucasian individuals from Russia. Around 9.8 milliliters of peripheral blood were collected from each donor into EDTA-treated Vacutainer tubes. Ficoll-Paque density-gradient centrifugation was used to isolate PBMCs, with at least 6.5 million per sample. Trizol reagent was used to extract total RNA from PBMCs, with at least 5 micrograms per sample. For every donor, flow cytometry on a PBMC aliquot measured the percentage of naive CD45RAhigh/CD27high T cells. In this sample, this clonotype turned up a few times. Its specific antigen is unknown. Base quality data are lacking; no much larger clone is found one base away. Overall study results and their limits: Compared with the aged group, the long-lived group had more naive CD4+ T cells, fewer expanded clones and increased TCR diversity, a pattern suggesting age selection. Estimates of total diversity from one million sequenced T cells were regarded as lower bounds and underestimates. Observed TCR beta diversity per million T cells fell roughly linearly with age, and a significant reduction was already apparent by age around 36. The CMV infection status of donors was not known, potentially confounding age-related changes in expanded clonotypes. Observed TCR beta diversity correlated strongly with the percentage of naive T cells measured by flow cytometry. Because profiling used bulk unsorted PBMCs, naive and antigen-experienced compartments could not be compared conclusively.

Trimmed from V: 6 bases; trimmed from J: 2 bases; junction bases lacking a gene match: 8. The CDR3, from cysteine to phenylalanine, totals 16 residues. Only the CDR3 region is kept as DNA, spanning 48 bases read in frame from base 1. This sample also belongs to another study, concerning T cells of mothers and their children. The second study, in turn, reports: Donors were nine systemically healthy Caucasian individuals: three mothers and their six children. cDNA synthesis consumed the entire amount of extracted RNA, loaded at about 1.5 ug RNA in each 15 ul reaction. In the second PCR, the M1S primer introduced both the sample barcodes and 2-4 random nucleotides. Each mother yielded over 9 million TCR beta CDR3 reads and each child about 3 million reads. Thymic selection similarly shapes TCR recombination output in related and unrelated pairs, with minor effect from inherited differences. Normalized repertoire overlap was always slightly but never significantly higher in related than unrelated mother-child pairs. No persistent microchimeric T cell clones were detected, at a sensitivity of around 100 clones per million clonotypes. To look for features that set related mother-child pairs apart from unrelated individuals, the researchers ran deep NGS to compare the TCR beta repertoires of mothers and children. Mothers averaged about 40 +/- 4 years of age and children averaged about 10 +/- 4 years. After adapter ligation was performed with NEBNext reagents, the libraries were sequenced on an Illumina HiSeq 2000 with 100+100 nt paired-end reads. To prevent cross-contamination, the mother and child libraries were prepared a month apart and were sequenced in separate runs. Each donor had between about 450,000 and 2,100,000 distinct TCR beta clonotypes identified. Naive TCR beta clonotypes were estimated from low-frequency clonotypes matched to each donor's FACS-determined naive share, without sorting.

The sequence derives from a boy between 2 and 15 years old in good health. The sample was blood. Recombination linked TRBV12-3 or TRBV12-4 to TRBJ2-5; TRBD1 aligns with 11 central bases. The DNA sequence follows: TGTGCCAGCAGATCCGGGACAGGGGGATTACAAGAGACCCAGTACTTC. The resulting protein is CASRSGTGGLQETQYF.